The 10 T cell receptor beta chains below all came from one sample that was sequenced in a study of blood T cell repertoires in COVID-19. TCRdb's table, derived via immunoSEQ multiplex PCR, lists solely in-frame clones and lacks some. The sample shows around 290,000 clones, 86% of them seen only once. The sample was PBMCs or T cells enriched from blood (not recorded which). These receptors all come from a young woman who had recovered from COVID-19.

This chain links TRBV28 with TRBJ2-7, with 10 bases identical to TRBD2. Germline CDR1 reads MDHEN; CDR2 reads SYDVKM. The junction had 4 bases not matched to a gene; V was cut back by 2 bases and J by 0 bases. CDR3 length: 16 residues. The CDR3 bases are TGTGCCAGCAGTTTACGAGGACTAGCGGCCTCCTACGAGCAGTACTTC. Its protein product is CASSLRGLAASYEQYF.

The V and J genes are TRBV11-3 and TRBJ2-3; TRBD2 agrees at 9 bases. The CDR3 sequence is 14 residues long. Trimming at V came to 10 bases and at J to 2 bases, leaving 7 bases not matched to a gene. Germline loops: CDR1 SGHNT, CDR2 YENEEA. In DNA, the CDR3 is TGTGCCACCACACTAGCGGGCTCCACAGATACGCAGTATTTT. Amino acid sequence: CATTLAGSTDTQYF.

CDR3 nucleotide sequence: TGTGCCAGCACCCGGGGTCAGGACACTGAAGCTTTCTTT. This codes for CASTRGQDTEAFF. The chain has TRBV12-3 or TRBV12-4 and TRBJ1-1, with unresolved D. V was trimmed by 7 bases and J by 3 bases, leaving 12 bases between them. The CDR3 extends over 13 amino acids.

This chain links TRBV11-3 with TRBJ2-1, with D perhaps TRBD1 (6 bases). This CDR3 has 15 amino acids. Trimming cost V 0 bases and J 1 base, with 7 bases left between them. CDR1 SGHNT and CDR2 YENEEA come from the germline V gene. This CDR3 is CASSLDRGSYNEQFF. In DNA, the CDR3 is TGTGCCAGCAGCTTAGACAGGGGTTCCTACAATGAGCAGTTCTTC.

The chain carries TRBV19 and TRBJ1-5; no reliable D call. In germline, CDR1 is LNHDA, CDR2 SQIVND (reference sequence). The V and J ends lost 6 bases and 2 bases respectively, with 20 bases between them. CDR3 length equals 17 residues. The CDR3 sequence is CASSPSATDSGNQPQHF. The CDR3 DNA follows: TGTGCCAGTAGCCCCAGCGCCACCGACTCCGGCAATCAGCCCCAGCATTTT.

In its sample, this clone was seen once. CDR3 protein: CASSRDRANYGYTF. The CDR3 nucleotides read TGTGCCAGTAGTCGGGACAGGGCTAACTATGGCTACACCTTC. The rearrangement links TRBV19 to TRBJ1-2; 9 bases are shared with TRBD1. This CDR3 contains 14 residues. From germline, CDR1 is LNHDA and CDR2 SQIVND (reference sequence). The V gene end was trimmed by 5 bases and the J gene end by 0 bases; junction bases not matched to a gene: 1.

Only one count was recorded for this clone. The V call is TRBV15, the J call TRBJ1-4, with TRBD1 matching 8 bases. The CDR3 extends over 15 amino acids. V lost 1 base, J lost 5 bases, and 3 bases stayed unmatched. CDR1 and CDR2 from the germline V gene are LNHNV and YYDKDF (reference sequence). CDR3: CATSRGAGGNEKLFF. DNA of the CDR3: TGTGCCACCAGCAGAGGGGCAGGGGGCAATGAAAAACTGTTTTTT.

The V and J genes are TRBV7-9 and TRBJ1-2; the D is unclear. Germline V gives CDR1 SEHNR, CDR2 FQNEAQ (reference sequence). V was cut by 5 bases and J by 6 bases, with 10 bases left in between. The CDR3 is 12 residues long. CDR3 coding DNA: TGTGCCAGCAGCGGGTCGGGGAATGGCTACACCTTC. The encoded protein is CASSGSGNGYTF. Combining the CDR3 with reference TRBV7-9 and TRBJ1-2 gives the whole variable domain DTGVSQNPRHKITKRGQNVTFRCDPISEHNRLYWYRQTLGQGPEFLTYFQNEAQLEKSRLLSDRFSAERPKGSFSTLEIQRTEQGDSAMYLCASSGSGNGYTFGSGTRLTVV.

This sequence joins TRBV3-1 (or the pseudogene TRBV3-2) and TRBJ1-2; a weak D match, TRBD1 (6 bases). The CDR3 runs to 17 residues. The ends were cut back, 0 bases at V and 7 bases at J, with 21 bases in the middle. The germline CDR1 and CDR2 sequences are LGHDT and YNNKEL (reference sequence). CDR3 in DNA: TGTGCCAGCAGCCAAGATCTTACCGGGACACTCAACGCTGGCTACACCTTC. Its translation: CASSQDLTGTLNAGYTF.

This chain joins TRBV14 and TRBJ2-3, with TRBD2 matching 9 bases. This CDR3 spans 16 amino acids. CDR1 SGHDN and CDR2 FVKESK come from the germline V gene. The V segment lost 4 bases and the J segment 3 bases; nucleotides outside the gene matches: 8. CDR3 coding DNA: TGTGCCAGCAGCCCCCCGGGACTAGCTGTAACAGATACGCAGTATTTT. It is translated as CASSPPGLAVTDTQYF.